The 2 T cell receptor beta chains below all came from one sample that was sequenced in a study of shared clonotypes between healthy human individuals. Sequenced by immunoSEQ multiplex PCR; TCRdb stores in-frame clones only, minus some. The data contain approximately 470,000 clones, roughly 80% of them singletons. The sample comprised PBMCs. The receptors originated from a woman in her thirties or forties in good health. Some clones in this sample may be carry-over from other donors' samples.

The CDR3 coding sequence is TGTGCCAGTAGTACCCCTTCCGGCCGGGCGTACTTC. It specifies CASSTPSGRAYF. V usage is TRBV19 and J usage is TRBJ2-5; the D is unclear. The V end was cut by 4 bases, the J end by 13 bases, with 16 bases between. The germline V gene has CDR1 LNHDA and CDR2 SQIVND (reference sequence). This CDR3 has 12 amino acids.

The chain employs TRBV19 and TRBJ1-4, with 8 bases lining up with TRBD1. V trimming: 6 bases; J trimming: 5 bases; junction bases outside the gene matches: 5. The germline V gene has CDR1 LNHDA and CDR2 SQIVND (reference sequence). The CDR3 runs 14 residues. The CDR3 sequence is CASSRDRRNEKLFF. CDR3 coding DNA: TGTGCCAGTAGCCGGGACAGGCGGAATGAAAAACTGTTTTTT.